This TCR beta chain was sequenced in a study of blood T cells in healthy people across ages. Through a sample-barcoded 5' primer and a J-beta primer mix, a second PCR was run for roughly 6 to 11 cycles. TCRdb re-called the 5' RACE reads with MiXCR, one entry per CDR3 protein. The sample shows fewer than 800,000 distinct CDR3 sequences, about 21% of them seen only once. With 4 bases clipped from V and 5 bases from J, the junction kept 2 bases outside the gene matches. The CDR3 totals 13 residues. CDR1 and CDR2 from the germline V gene are MNHEY and SMNVEV (reference sequence). In its sample, this clonotype was seen a few times.

This TCR came from a man between 65 and 79 years old in good health. The chain recombines TRBV27 with TRBJ2-5, with 9 bases aligning to TRBD2. Sequencing was performed on blood. CDR3 in DNA: TGTGCCAGCAGTTGGCGGGAGGGTGAGACCCAGTACTTC. Translated: CASSWREGETQYF.